The entry below describes one TCR beta chain. Study processing details: How many nucleated cells were present was estimated from reference gene primer amplification. Sequenced by immunoSEQ multiplex PCR; TCRdb stores in-frame clones only, minus some. V and J calls and clone size are given by that table; D and trimming were obtained from the DNA. This repertoire shows 120,000 to 150,000 clones, around 89% found once; its top ten account for more than 25%. The entry originates in a study of blood T cell repertoires in COVID-19. The overall study: The study drew acute and convalescent COVID-19 samples from the United States, Italy and Spain. PBMCs, B-cell-depleted T cells, or T cells were the source of the cDNA or gDNA that made up the material.

Germline CDR1 and CDR2: SGHTA and FQGNSA. The length of the CDR3 is 17 residues. V shed 4 bases, J shed 4 bases, and the junction held 13 bases outside the gene matches. The sample consisted of peripheral blood. The TCR was taken from a human donor in a cohort sampled during active COVID-19. The chain carries TRBV7-2 and TRBJ2-3; 8 nucleotides match TRBD1. The CDR3 DNA reads as TGTGCCAGCAGCTCCCCCCCTGACAGGGGTGTCGCAGATACGCAGTATTTT. Its translation: CASSSPPDRGVADTQYF.